The 3 T cell receptor beta chains given below trace back to one sample, sequenced in a study of response to subunit inactivated influenza vaccine. TCRdb re-called the RT-PCR reads through MiXCR, storing one row per CDR3 protein. The sample contains about 570,000 distinct CDR3 sequences, about 12% of which appear only once. The sample consisted of PBMCs from blood, taken on the day of vaccination. These TCRs come from a man between 45 and 60 years old who received an inactivated influenza vaccine.

The CDR3 sequence: CASSVVQGREQFF. In nucleotides, the CDR3 is TGTGCCAGCAGCGTAGTCCAGGGTCGGGAGCAGTTCTTC. V usage is TRBV9 and J usage is TRBJ2-1, with D possibly being TRBD1 (5 bases). V lost 0 bases and J 10 bases, leaving 11 bases between the germline ends. Germline values: CDR1 SGDLS, CDR2 YYNGEE. This CDR3 region has 13 residues.

This clonotype was recorded at least ten times. V is TRBV4-2 and J is TRBJ2-7; 7 bases fit TRBD2. This CDR3 has 15 residues. The germline V gene has CDR1 LGHNA and CDR2 YNFKEQ. Unmatched junction bases numbered 5, after V lost 0 bases and J lost 3 bases. The DNA of the CDR3 is TGTGCCAGCAGCCAAGATCCAGGGAGGGTCTACGAGCAGTACTTC. This gives the protein CASSQDPGRVYEQYF.

This clonotype was recorded many times. This chain uses TRBV15 with TRBJ2-5; 8 positions match TRBD1. From germline, CDR1 is LNHNV and CDR2 YYDKDF (reference sequence). CDR3 size: 14 residues. V lost 4 bases and J lost 1; bases outside the gene matches: 2. The CDR3 sequence: CATSKTGAQETQYF. DNA for the CDR3: TGTGCCACCAGCAAGACAGGGGCCCAAGAGACCCAGTACTTC.